These 6 T cell receptor beta chains originate from one sample sequenced in a study of cytomegalovirus exposure and HLA in healthy donors. The primer mix had 60 Vbeta and 13 Jbeta primers. Method: immunoSEQ multiplex PCR; TCRdb's copy keeps in-frame clones and lacks some. The sample has 90,000 to 140,000 clones, around four fifths seen once. Material: PBMCs. The receptors originated from a woman aged 35 to 49 in good health and CMV-seropositive.

The chain joins TRBV11-3 to TRBJ2-5; TRBD2 is a possible D gene (5 bases). Trimming stripped 3 bases from V and 5 bases from J, with 19 bases between. This CDR3 comprises 16 residues. The germline V gene has CDR1 SGHNT and CDR2 YENEEA. The CDR3 spells CASSLSFFVGVETQYF. CDR3 nucleotide sequence: TGTGCCAGCAGCTTGTCTTTTTTTGTGGGAGTGGAGACCCAGTACTTC.

This clone has only a few counts. The chain combines TRBV5-5 with TRBJ2-7, with D unresolved. Trimming pared 1 base from V and 2 bases from J, leaving 10 bases between. Per germline, CDR1 SGHKS and CDR2 YYEKEE (reference sequence). This CDR3 is built from 14 residues. The CDR3 nucleotides are TGTGCCAGCAGCTTGACTGAGCTGCCCTACGAGCAGTACTTC. Protein: CASSLTELPYEQYF.

This chain links TRBV23-1 with TRBJ2-2; D is possibly TRBD2 (6 bases). TRBV23-1 is filed as an ORF, its function uncertain. Deletions cut 4 bases from V and 1 base from J, with 16 bases between. The CDR3 contains 17 residues. The CDR3 nucleotides read TGCGCCAGCAGTCTCTCTCGGGGGATAGTGAACACCGGGGAGCTGTTTTTT. Amino acid sequence: CASSLSRGIVNTGELFF.

The genes are TRBV7-2 and TRBJ1-5; TRBD1 matches at 9 bases. Germline CDR1 is SGHTA and CDR2 is FQGNSA. V lost 5 bases to trimming and J lost 6 bases; unmatched junction nucleotides: 11. The CDR3 spans 16 residues. The CDR3 reads CASSLTRDRAGQPQHF. As DNA, the CDR3 is TGTGCCAGCAGCCTCACCCGGGACAGGGCTGGTCAGCCCCAGCATTTT.

The genes are TRBV5-5 and TRBJ1-1; the D is unclear. In germline, CDR1 is SGHKS, CDR2 YYEKEE (reference sequence). This CDR3 contains 14 residues. V was clipped by 0 bases and J by 2 bases, with 8 bases between them. CDR3: CASSLVGSNTEAFF. CDR3 nucleotides: TGTGCCAGCAGCTTGGTGGGCAGTAACACTGAAGCTTTCTTT. The full variable domain, rest sourced from reference TRBV5-5 and TRBJ1-1, is DAGVTQSPTHLIKTRGQQVTLRCSPISGHKSVSWYQQVLGQGPQFIFQYYEKEERGRGNFPDRFSARQFPNYSSELNVNALLLGDSALYLCASSLVGSNTEAFFGQGTRLTVV.

This clone has a handful of counts. The chain is built from TRBV5-1 and TRBJ2-1; 15 bases are shared with TRBD2. The V gene's germline CDR1 is SGHRS and CDR2 YFSETQ. V dropped 1 base and J dropped 8; count of bases not matched to a gene: 4. The CDR3 sequence is 16 residues long. The DNA for the CDR3 is TGCGCCAGCAGCTTGAGGACTAGCGGGGGGGAGGATGAGCAGTTCTTC. Its protein product is CASSLRTSGGEDEQFF.